The 2 T cell receptor beta chains below come from one sample, sequenced in a study of T cells expressing NK-cell markers. From the 5' RACE reads, TCRdb lists one entry per CDR3 protein and no DNA. This sample's clone table lists about 390,000 distinct CDR3 sequences. The sequenced sample was blood T cells: a sorted CD56 or NKG2C T cell subset, CD4+ or CD8+ T cells, or bulk PBMC T cells (not recorded which). These receptors were obtained from a woman between 45 and 65 years old in good health.

The chain is built from TRBV7-2 and TRBJ2-7. The CDR3 contains 15 residues. The germline V gene has CDR1 SGHTA and CDR2 FQGNSA. The CDR3 here is CASSLEWGSLYEQYF.

This rearrangement joins TRBV24-1 to TRBJ2-1. CDR1 KGHDR and CDR2 SFDVKD come from the germline V gene. This CDR3 spans 14 amino acids. CDR3 in amino acids: CATSAPVSYNEQFF.